These T cell receptor beta chains were read from a single sample in a study of T cell responses to AZD1222 COVID-19 vaccine. Here immunoSEQ multiplex PCR was the method, and the copy in TCRdb shows in-frame clones only, minus some. Among 130,000 or so clones listed, about 90% were seen once. Sequencing used peripheral blood, obtained on day 0 of AZD1222 vaccination. Receptors were obtained from an adult in good health. Both conserved end residues are part of each CDR3. Each record gives: CDR3 length, J gene, D gene, clone size, V gene, CDR3 protein, CDR3 DNA. A D gene is named only where the DNA matches it firmly. Clone size, where shown, is once, few, many, or a class for clones that have expanded.

>12|TRBJ2-2|.|.|TRBV9
CASSSHKGELFF
TGTGCCAGCAGCTCCCACAAGGGGGAGCTGTTTTTT
>18|TRBJ1-5|.|.|TRBV21-1
CASRRGLRGVYSNQPQHF
TGTGCCAGCAGGAGGGGGCTGCGTGGAGTCTATAGCAATCAGCCCCAGCATTTT
>16|TRBJ2-2|.|.|TRBV6-5
CASSYSSTRVSGELFF
TGTGCCAGCAGTTACTCGAGCACAAGGGTCTCCGGGGAGCTGTTTTTT
>13|TRBJ1-2|.|once|TRBV5-5
CASSQPDGAGYTF
TGTGCCAGCAGCCAGCCCGACGGGGCCGGCTACACCTTC
>13|TRBJ2-7|TRBD2|.|TRBV10-1
CANWTSGKGEQYF
TGCGCCAATTGGACTAGCGGAAAAGGGGAGCAGTACTTC
>14|TRBJ2-7|TRBD1|.|TRBV2
CASTPGQGTREQYF
TGTGCCAGCACTCCGGGACAGGGTACACGGGAGCAGTACTTC
>14|TRBJ1-3|.|.|TRBV5-1
CASSLDRVGNTIYF
TGCGCCAGCAGCTTGGACAGGGTGGGAAACACCATATATTTT
>15|TRBJ1-1|.|.|TRBV3-1/TRBV3-2
CASSQGGGKVTEAFF
TGTGCCAGCAGCCAAGGTGGAGGGAAGGTCACTGAAGCTTTCTTT
>15|TRBJ2-3|TRBD2|.|TRBV2
CASSEMAGGARAQYF
TGTGCCAGCAGTGAAATGGCGGGAGGGGCCCGAGCGCAGTATTTT
>12|TRBJ2-1|.|.|TRBV30
CAWSYRDAEQFF
TGTGCCTGGAGTTACCGGGACGCAGAGCAGTTCTTC
>18|TRBJ2-7|TRBD2|once|TRBV4-1
CASSQDSLAGAQLYEQYF
TGCGCCAGCAGCCAAGATAGCCTAGCGGGAGCACAGCTTTACGAGCAGTACTTC
>15|TRBJ2-3|.|.|TRBV6-5
CASSYSPSGTDTQYF
TGTGCCAGCAGTTACTCGCCTAGCGGCACAGATACGCAGTATTTT
>15|TRBJ2-7|TRBD1|.|TRBV18
CASSPATGERYEQYF
TGTGCCAGCTCACCGGCGACAGGGGAGCGCTACGAGCAGTACTTC
>13|TRBJ1-2|.|.|TRBV9
CASSVTGLGGYTF
TGTGCCAGCAGCGTCACAGGGCTAGGCGGCTACACCTTC
>13|TRBJ1-1|.|once|TRBV29-1
CSVEGLGLSEAFF
TGCAGCGTTGAAGGTTTGGGTCTCTCTGAAGCTTTCTTT
>16|TRBJ2-2|TRBD1|.|TRBV27
CASSFRNRGKTGELFF
TGTGCCAGCAGTTTCCGGAACAGGGGAAAGACCGGGGAGCTGTTTTTT
>20|TRBJ2-5|.|.|TRBV27
CASSLKPGLPMEGGKETQYF
TGTGCCAGCAGTCTCAAACCGGGACTACCTATGGAAGGGGGCAAAGAGACCCAGTACTTC
>13|TRBJ2-2|.|few|TRBV23-1
CASRSPRAGELFF
TGCGCCAGCAGATCCCCTCGGGCCGGGGAGCTGTTTTTT
>12|TRBJ1-2|TRBD1|once|TRBV19
CASRMDRGGYTF
TGTGCCAGTAGGATGGACAGGGGTGGCTACACCTTC
>12|TRBJ2-3|.|.|TRBV24-1
CATSEDRSPQYF
TGTGCCACCAGTGAAGACAGGAGCCCGCAGTATTTT
>18|TRBJ2-3|.|.|TRBV21-1
CASSPSRPAGNPTDTQYF
TGTGCCAGCAGCCCAAGCCGACCCGCGGGTAACCCCACAGATACGCAGTATTTT
>13|TRBJ2-5|.|.|TRBV28
CASSEGGQETQYF
TGTGCCAGCAGTGAGGGAGGACAAGAGACCCAGTACTTC
>15|TRBJ1-5|.|.|TRBV5-5
CASSLFPDSNQPQHF
TGTGCCAGCAGCTTGTTTCCGGATAGCAATCAGCCCCAGCATTTT
>15|TRBJ2-3|TRBD2|.|TRBV3-1/TRBV3-2
CASRNSGRGTDTQYF
TGTGCCAGCAGAAATAGCGGGAGAGGTACAGATACGCAGTATTTT
>13|TRBJ2-2|TRBD2|.|TRBV30
CAWTGLAGGELFF
TGTGCCTGGACCGGACTAGCCGGCGGGGAGCTGTTTTTT
>14|TRBJ1-2|.|.|TRBV7-3
CASSLTRESYGYTF
TGTGCCAGCAGCTTAACGCGGGAGAGCTATGGCTACACCTTC
>13|TRBJ2-1|TRBD1|.|TRBV19
CASNGQGLGEQFF
TGTGCCAGTAACGGACAGGGACTGGGTGAGCAGTTCTTC
>15|TRBJ2-1|.|.|TRBV28
CASSPYLTAGAGQFF
TGTGCCAGCAGTCCTTACCTTACCGCCGGGGCTGGACAGTTCTTC
>14|TRBJ2-3|.|.|TRBV3-1/TRBV3-2
CASSPSRRPDTQYF
TGTGCCAGCAGCCCTAGCCGCAGGCCGGATACGCAGTATTTT
>15|TRBJ2-7|.|.|TRBV10-3
CAIRAFICLIYEQYF
TGTGCCATCAGAGCCTTCATTTGTCTTATATACGAGCAGTACTTC
>13|TRBJ2-7|.|.|TRBV16
CASSQTRTYEQYF
TGTGCCAGCAGCCAGACTAGAACCTACGAGCAGTACTTC
>16|TRBJ2-5|TRBD2|.|TRBV28
CASSLPWASGAETQYF
TGTGCCAGCAGTTTACCCTGGGCTAGCGGGGCAGAGACCCAGTACTTC
>13|TRBJ2-2|.|.|TRBV2
CASTAEKTGELFF
TGTGCCAGCACAGCGGAGAAGACCGGGGAGCTGTTTTTT
>13|TRBJ2-7|.|.|TRBV11-2
CASSSSRSGEQYF
TGTGCCAGCAGCTCCTCGCGTTCGGGCGAGCAGTACTTC
>18|TRBJ2-2|TRBD1|few|TRBV27
CASSTIKGGTGITGELFF
TGTGCCAGCAGTACAATCAAGGGGGGGACAGGGATCACCGGGGAGCTGTTTTTT
>17|TRBJ2-7|TRBD1|.|TRBV5-8
CASSSGTGGLRTYEQYF
TGTGCCAGCAGCTCCGGGACAGGGGGCTTGCGGACCTACGAGCAGTACTTC
>19|TRBJ1-4|.|.|TRBV7-9
CASSSSRRTARATNEKLFF
TGTGCCAGCAGCTCTTCACGCCGGACAGCTAGAGCAACTAATGAAAAACTGTTTTTT
>13|TRBJ1-4|.|.|TRBV4-1
CASSQVNGEKPFF
TGCGCCAGCAGCCAAGTCAATGGGGAAAAACCGTTTTTT
>14|TRBJ2-3|TRBD1|.|TRBV13
CASSTGTGVDTQYF
TGTGCCAGCAGCACCGGGACAGGGGTAGATACGCAGTATTTT
>16|TRBJ1-3|.|.|TRBV5-8
CASSLLRTLSGNTIYF
TGTGCCAGCAGCTTGCTACGGACTCTCTCTGGAAACACCATATATTTT